The T cell receptor (beta chain) under discussion was sequenced for a study of OX40 agonist ivuxolimab in advanced cancers. Study information: Ivuxolimab, which is an agonistic anti-OX40 (CD134) antibody, was administered to the patients. Hepatocellular carcinoma, melanoma, renal cell or head and neck cancer was diagnosed in the dose-escalation patients.

Assay used: immunoSEQ multiplex PCR; TCRdb lists only in-frame clones, some missing. The repertoire holds 55,000 to 85,000 clones, with 80% to 90% as singletons. Baseline, cycle 4 day 1, and cycle 7 day 1 were the blood sampling points. CDR1 and CDR2 from the germline V gene are WNHNN and SYGVQD (reference sequence). Trimming took off 2 bases at V and 8 bases at J, with 16 bases between the two ends. This CDR3 spans 15 amino acids. The J gene is TRBJ2-1, the V gene TRBV10-1; D is undetermined. The input for sequencing was CD4+ or CD8+ T cells sorted from blood, taken in a trial of the OX40 agonist ivuxolimab. The source is an adult with an advanced solid tumor such as melanoma, head and neck, liver or kidney cancer. The CDR3 loop is CASSEGPPPQYEQFF. CDR3 DNA: TGCGCCAGCAGTGAGGGGCCTCCTCCTCAATATGAGCAGTTCTTC.